The 28 T cell receptor beta chains presented below share a single source sample, sequenced in a study of Graves' ophthalmopathy and Graves' hyperthyroidism. RNA transcripts yielded amplified TCR beta CDR3 regions. In the first round, RT-PCR was carried out with HTBI primers, and a multiplex PCR formed the second round. TCRdb independently ran MiXCR on the multiplex PCR reads; one entry per CDR3 protein. The sample consists of about 390,000 distinct CDR3 sequences, 15% of them appearing once. What was sequenced was peripheral blood. Receptor source: a woman aged 18-29 years with stable Graves' hyperthyroidism.

This clonotype was seen a few times. The chain combines TRBV7-3 with TRBJ2-2; 12 bases are shared with TRBD1. With 5 bases clipped from V and 7 bases from J, the junction kept 11 bases outside the gene matches. Germline CDR1 SGHTA, CDR2 FQGTGA. The CDR3 runs to 17 residues. The CDR3 nucleotides are TGTGCCAGCAGCCGTATTCCGGGACAGGGGGCTGGCGGGGAGCTGTTTTTT. This codes for CASSRIPGQGAGGELFF.

This clonotype has a count of ten or more. The chain links TRBV20-1 to TRBJ2-7, with TRBD1 matching over 7 bases. The germline gives CDR1 DFQATT, CDR2 SNEGSKA (reference sequence). This CDR3 region has 13 residues. Trimming cost V 7 bases and J 1 base; bases outside gene matches: 7. CDR3 loop: CSVSDRVSYEQYF. As DNA, the CDR3 is TGCAGTGTTTCCGACAGGGTTTCCTACGAGCAGTACTTC.

The chain carries TRBV11-2 and TRBJ2-4; D is ambiguous. Per germline, CDR1 SGHAT and CDR2 FQNNGV. V was clipped by 4 bases and J by 11 bases, with 12 bases between them. The CDR3 runs to 12 residues. The CDR3 DNA is TGTGCCAGCAGCTCCGTTGTTTTCGTTCAGTACTTC. This encodes CASSSVVFVQYF.

Only a few counts were recorded for this clonotype. Because the CDR3 is missing its conserved closing phenylalanine or tryptophan, this is likely a read error. This rearrangement joins TRBV18 to TRBJ2-7; tentatively, D is TRBD1 (6 bases). V gave up 6 bases and J gave up 2 bases, with 14 bases separating them. Germline V gives CDR1 KGHSH, CDR2 LQKENI. CDR3 size: 14 residues. The CDR3 bases are TGTGCCAGCTCCCGCAGCTCAGGGGCCTACGAGCAGTACTTG. Amino acid sequence: CASSRSSGAYEQYL.

On this clonotype: It may be a read error: a sequence one base away is much more abundant. The chain is built from TRBV9 and TRBJ2-7; 7 positions agree with TRBD1. The end of the DNA is better explained by TRBJ2-1, so the J call may be wrong. CDR1 is SGDLS and CDR2 is YYNGEE in the germline V gene. CDR3 length: 14 residues. The CDR3: CASSVSTGAYEQFF. CDR3 sequence (DNA): TGTGCCAGCAGCGTCTCTACAGGGGCCTACGAGCAGTTCTTC.

This clonotype was seen ten or more times. The rearrangement links TRBV7-9 to TRBJ2-7; 10 positions agree with TRBD2. CDR1 is SEHNR, CDR2 FQNEAQ, per germline (reference sequence). The CDR3 is made up of 15 amino acids. Trimming at V came to 4 bases and at J to 3 bases, leaving 6 bases not matched to a gene. In DNA, the CDR3 is TGTGCCAGCAGCTCGGGACTAGCGAGCCTCTACGAGCAGTACTTC. The encoded protein is CASSSGLASLYEQYF.

This clonotype was observed at least ten times. The genes are TRBV12-3 or TRBV12-4 and TRBJ2-7, with 8 bases fitting TRBD2. The trim removed 6 bases at V and 1 base at J, leaving 5 bases unmatched. This CDR3 spans 14 amino acids. The DNA of the CDR3 is TGTGCCAGCAGCCCCCGGGGGGGATCCTACGAGCAGTACTTC. Its translation is CASSPRGGSYEQYF.

This clonotype appeared a few times. The V and J genes are TRBV5-1 and TRBJ1-1; D ambiguous. The germline gives CDR1 SGHRS, CDR2 YFSETQ. This CDR3 comprises 14 residues. V dropped 0 bases and J dropped 3 bases, with 9 bases sitting between them. The CDR3 loop reads CASSLGGLDTEAFF. The CDR3 nucleotides read TGCGCCAGCAGCTTGGGGGGTTTGGACACTGAAGCTTTCTTT.

As to this clonotype: Since a much larger clone is just one base distant, this may be a read error. The chain joins TRBV6-5 to TRBJ2-6; D is unresolved. This CDR3 has 11 amino acids. Germline CDR1 MNHEY, CDR2 SVGAGI. With 3 bases removed from V and 11 bases from J, the gap between germline ends came to 5 bases. In nucleotides, the CDR3 is TGTGCCAGCAGTTATTTCGACGTCCTGACTTTC. It codes for CASSYFDVLTF.

In its sample, this clonotype was seen many times. CDR3: CASRATGGNEQYF. CDR3 bases: TGTGCCAGCCGAGCAACAGGGGGCAACGAGCAGTACTTC. The chain joins TRBV6-2 or TRBV6-3 to TRBJ2-7, with TRBD1 identical over 9 bases. The V gene end was trimmed by 8 bases and the J gene end by 5 bases; junction bases not matched to a gene: 7. The CDR3 contains 13 residues. Germline values: CDR1 MNHEY, CDR2 SVGEGT.

This chain connects TRBV20-1 to TRBJ1-5; D perhaps matches TRBD1 (6 bases). Germline V CDR1 and CDR2: DFQATT, SNEGSKA (reference sequence). V gave up 6 bases and J gave up 3 bases, with 12 bases separating them. The CDR3 is 13 residues long. CDR3 in amino acids: CSARRDNNQPQHF. CDR3 bases: TGCAGTGCCCGAAGGGACAACAATCAGCCCCAGCATTTT.

This clonotype was seen ten or more times. The V call is TRBV12-3 or TRBV12-4, the J call TRBJ1-1; no clear D gene. This CDR3 contains 14 residues. V was shortened by 7 bases and J by 3 bases, with 15 bases between the two germline ends. The CDR3 sequence is CASTFGQRDTEAFF. The CDR3 coding sequence is TGTGCCAGCACCTTCGGTCAAAGGGACACTGAAGCTTTCTTT.

This clonotype was recorded at least ten times. The V and J genes are TRBV11-2 and TRBJ2-5; TRBD1 might be the D (6 bases). The length of the CDR3 is 14 residues. The germline V gene encodes CDR1 SGHAT and CDR2 FQNNGV. With 5 bases removed from V and 1 base from J, the gap between germline ends came to 11 bases. CDR3 amino acids: CASSHGTLQETQYF. CDR3 DNA sequence: TGTGCCAGCAGCCACGGGACACTCCAAGAGACCCAGTACTTC. Full variable domain (missing parts from reference TRBV11-2 and TRBJ2-5): EAGVAQSPRYKIIEKRQSVAFWCNPISGHATLYWYQQILGQGPKLLIQFQNNGVVDDSQLPKDRFSAERLKGVDSTLKIQPAKLEDSAVYLCASSHGTLQETQYFGPGTRLLVL.

This clonotype has ten or more counts. The chain recombines TRBV5-1 with TRBJ1-1, with D tentatively TRBD1 (5 bases). Between the trimmed V and J ends, which lost 4 bases and 5 bases, there was a span of 12 bases. CDR3 length: 13 amino acids. The germline V gene encodes CDR1 SGHRS and CDR2 YFSETQ. The CDR3 spells CASSGGGSTEAFF. CDR3 nucleotides: TGCGCCAGCAGCGGGGGGGGGAGTACTGAAGCTTTCTTT.

This clonotype showed up many times. The V gene is TRBV29-1, the J gene TRBJ1-2; D remains ambiguous. CDR3 length: 11 amino acids. Germline V gene lookup returns CDR1 SQVTM and CDR2 ANQGSEA. Trimming left V 4 bases short and J 7 bases short, with 10 bases between. The CDR3 bases are TGCAGCGTTGCCCTTTCGGGTGGCTACACCTTC. This encodes CSVALSGGYTF.

This clonotype has a count of ten or more. The rearrangement uses TRBV6-2 or TRBV6-3 and TRBJ1-6; a possible D gene is TRBD1 (5 bases). In germline, CDR1 is MNHEY, CDR2 SVGEGT. The CDR3 has 16 amino acids. V was trimmed by 2 bases and J by 9 bases, leaving 17 bases between them. The CDR3 nucleotides are TGTGCCAGCAGTTACCCCCCAGCAGGGCCATTTTCACCCCTCCACTTT. Translating gives CASSYPPAGPFSPLHF.

This clonotype was seen ten or more times. The chain recombines TRBV6-1 with TRBJ1-2; unclear D gene. The CDR3 runs to 11 residues. Germline assignment: CDR1 MNHNS and CDR2 SASEGT. Trimming removed 1 base from V and 4 bases from J, with 1 base in between. The CDR3 DNA sequence: TGTGCCAGCAGTGAAGTCTATGGCTACACCTTC. The encoded protein is CASSEVYGYTF.

This clonotype was seen repeatedly, ten times or more. V and J are TRBV6-5 and TRBJ1-5; possibly TRBD1 for D (6 bases). The CDR3 contains 14 residues. Germline V gene data show CDR1 as MNHEY and CDR2 as SVGAGI. V lost 4 bases and J 6 bases, leaving 13 bases between the germline ends. This chain's CDR3 is CASSFSRGSQPQHF. CDR3 nucleotides: TGTGCCAGCAGTTTCTCGAGGGGGTCTCAGCCCCAGCATTTT.

This clonotype was recorded at least ten times. The chain combines TRBV7-3 with TRBJ2-7, with TRBD2 matching over 8 bases. Germline CDR1 SGHTA, CDR2 FQGTGA. The CDR3 runs 15 residues. Trimming took 5 bases from V and 3 from J; bases not matched to a gene: 9. The CDR3: CASSVEPGGVYEQYF. In DNA form, the CDR3 reads TGTGCCAGCAGCGTAGAGCCCGGGGGGGTCTACGAGCAGTACTTC.

A remark on this clonotype: This could be a read error, since a much larger clone is one nucleotide away. This sequence joins TRBV11-2 and TRBJ1-1, with D tentatively TRBD1 (6 bases). The CDR3 length is 15 residues. CDR1 is SGHAT, CDR2 FQNNGV, per germline. CDR3 bases: TGTGCCAGCAGCTTAGGGACCAGGGGTTTAGCTGAAGCTTGCTTT. Amino acid sequence: CASSLGTRGLAEACF.

The chain has TRBV12-3 or TRBV12-4 and TRBJ2-7, with D possibly TRBD1 on 5 matching bases. This CDR3 has 14 amino acids. V dropped 3 bases and J dropped 3 bases, with 12 bases sitting between them. CDR3 in amino acids: CASSFLDRIYEQYF. CDR3 bases: TGTGCCAGCAGTTTCCTTGACAGAATCTACGAGCAGTACTTC.

There are many counts of this clonotype. The V and J genes are TRBV7-2 and TRBJ2-7; unclear D gene. The germline V gene has CDR1 SGHTA and CDR2 FQGNSA. V was shortened by 8 bases and J by 0 bases, with 11 bases between the two germline ends. The CDR3 has 13 amino acids. The DNA for the CDR3 is TGTGCCAGCGTACGACCCAACTCCTACGAGCAGTACTTC. It translates to CASVRPNSYEQYF.

The chain uses TRBV15 and TRBJ1-5, with D perhaps TRBD1 (5 bases). Looked up from germline, CDR1 is LNHNV and CDR2 is YYDKDF (reference sequence). V dropped 4 bases and J dropped 8 bases, with 18 bases sitting between them. This CDR3 contains 15 residues. The chain's CDR3 is CATSTDRGWGKPQHF. DNA of the CDR3: TGTGCCACCAGCACCGACCGGGGGTGGGGTAAGCCCCAGCATTTT. Full variable domain (outside the CDR3, taken from reference TRBV15 and TRBJ1-5): DAMVIQNPRYQVTQFGKPVTLSCSQTLNHNVMYWYQQKSSQAPKLLFHYYDKDFNNEADTPDNFQSRRPNTSFCFLDIRSPGLGDTAMYLCATSTDRGWGKPQHFGDGTRLSIL.

This chain uses TRBV15 with TRBJ2-7; 8 positions match TRBD1. This CDR3 has 16 residues. Trimming at V came to 1 base and at J to 5 bases, leaving 10 bases not matched to a gene. The V gene's germline CDR1 is LNHNV and CDR2 YYDKDF (reference sequence). The CDR3 sequence: CATSRGFQGASDEQYF. The CDR3 region has the DNA TGTGCCACCAGCAGAGGGTTTCAGGGGGCAAGCGACGAGCAGTACTTC.

This clonotype was seen just once. This chain joins TRBV5-5 and TRBJ2-7; D is undetermined. The germline V and J ends were trimmed by 3 bases and 0 bases, with 13 bases remaining between them. Germline CDR1 SGHKS, CDR2 YYEKEE (reference sequence). The CDR3 is 15 residues long. CDR3 protein: CASSYGSVSSYEQYF. The DNA of the CDR3 is TGTGCCAGCAGCTACGGATCGGTAAGCTCCTACGAGCAGTACTTC.

This clonotype has at least ten counts. The CDR3 loop reads CASSQTQNEAFF. The CDR3 DNA reads as TGCGCCAGCAGCCAGACCCAGAATGAAGCTTTCTTT. The chain recombines TRBV5-1 with TRBJ1-1; D gene unclear. The germline V and J ends were trimmed by 4 bases and 7 bases, with 11 bases remaining between them. The CDR3 covers 12 residues. In germline, CDR1 is SGHRS, CDR2 YFSETQ.

This clonotype was found many times. The rearrangement links TRBV4-1 to TRBJ1-2; no clear D gene. Trimming took off 1 base at V and 8 bases at J, with 17 bases between the two ends. CDR3 length: 15 amino acids. Germline V CDR1 and CDR2: MGHRA, YSYEKL. The CDR3 DNA follows: TGCGCCAGCAGCCAAGCAGACACGTTGGGGTACGGCTACACCTTC. This gives the protein CASSQADTLGYGYTF.

This clonotype was counted at least ten times. This sequence joins TRBV15 and TRBJ2-3, with 10 nucleotides matching TRBD2. The CDR3 has 17 residues. Germline V CDR1 and CDR2: LNHNV, YYDKDF (reference sequence). V dropped 1 base and J dropped 5; count of bases not matched to a gene: 9. DNA for the CDR3: TGTGCCACCAGCAGAGCGGCTAGCGGGGGTTCAGGAGATACGCAGTATTTT. It specifies CATSRAASGGSGDTQYF.